Shown below are 31 T cell receptor beta chains from a single sample sequenced in a study of blood T cell repertoires in COVID-19. Some clones are missing from TCRdb's copy, which holds only in-frame ones; the method was immunoSEQ multiplex PCR. Here the sample spans about 210,000 clones, almost 90% being singletons. Material: peripheral blood. These receptors all come from a man between 18 and 35 years old with active or convalescent COVID-19.

This clone showed up just a few times. The genes are TRBV10-3 and TRBJ2-2, with 7 bases lining up with TRBD2. Trimming cost V 0 bases and J 5 bases; bases outside gene matches: 12. The CDR3 loop spans 18 amino acids. Germline assignment: CDR1 ENHRY and CDR2 SYGVKD. CDR3 protein: CAISESIAGLEGTGELFF. For the CDR3, the DNA is TGTGCCATCAGTGAGTCGATAGCGGGCCTCGAGGGGACCGGGGAGCTGTTTTTT.

This sequence joins TRBV28 and TRBJ2-7, with TRBD2 matching 8 bases. V was pared by 5 bases and J by 2 bases, with 11 bases of the junction left unmatched. The V gene's germline CDR1 is MDHEN and CDR2 SYDVKM. This CDR3 comprises 16 residues. The CDR3 reads CASSLYSGMFTYEQYF. The CDR3 coding sequence is TGTGCCAGCAGTCTATATAGCGGGATGTTTACCTACGAGCAGTACTTC.

The chain carries TRBV9 and TRBJ2-7, with D tentatively TRBD1 (5 bases). Germline V gene sequence: CDR1 SGDLS, CDR2 YYNGEE. Deletions cut 0 bases from V and 5 bases from J, with 6 bases between. The CDR3 contains 12 residues. For the CDR3, the DNA is TGTGCCAGCAGCGTAGTGGGGCACGAGCAGTACTTC. Amino acids: CASSVVGHEQYF. The full variable domain, completed using reference TRBV9 and TRBJ2-7, is DSGVTQTPKHLITATGQRVTLRCSPRSGDLSVYWYQQSLDQGLQFLIQYYNGEERAKGNILERFSAQQFPDLHSELNLSSLELGDSALYFCASSVVGHEQYFGPGTRLTVT.

The rearrangement joins TRBV5-4 to TRBJ2-7; weak D call: TRBD1 (6 bases). This CDR3 spans 15 amino acids. Germline V CDR1 and CDR2: SGHNT, YYREEE (reference sequence). Trimming cost V 0 bases and J 3 bases, with 13 bases left between them. The CDR3: CASSLGGLTGYEQYF. Here the CDR3 DNA reads TGTGCCAGCAGCTTGGGGGGCCTGACAGGCTACGAGCAGTACTTC.

The gene calls are TRBV7-9 and TRBJ1-5; no clear D gene. From germline, CDR1 is SEHNR and CDR2 FQNEAQ (reference sequence). V was shortened by 0 bases and J by 3 bases, with 6 bases between the two germline ends. The CDR3 is 14 amino acids. CDR3 amino acids: CASSLAGDNQPQHF. Here the CDR3 DNA reads TGTGCCAGCAGCTTAGCGGGAGACAATCAGCCCCAGCATTTT.

The CDR3 is CASSLTSEGETQYF. The CDR3 DNA is TGTGCCAGCAGTCTTACTAGCGAGGGAGAGACCCAGTACTTC. The V call is TRBV28, the J call TRBJ2-5, with 7 bases identical to TRBD2. The CDR3 consists of 14 residues. The germline V gene has CDR1 MDHEN and CDR2 SYDVKM. With V trimmed by 5 bases and J by 4 bases, 7 bases remained unmatched.

This clone showed up just once. V and J are TRBV7-9 and TRBJ1-2; no definite D call. The CDR3 spans 16 residues. Germline V gene data show CDR1 as SEHNR and CDR2 as FQNEAQ (reference sequence). V was pared by 2 bases and J by 4 bases, with 17 bases between. As DNA, the CDR3 is TGTGCCAGCAGCTTACCCCGGGGTGAGGTTGGCTATGGCTACACCTTC. Its translation: CASSLPRGEVGYGYTF.

The chain employs TRBV28 and TRBJ1-3; TRBD1 is a possible D gene (5 bases). CDR1 is MDHEN, CDR2 SYDVKM, per germline. The CDR3 has 14 amino acids. V lost 1 base to trimming and J lost 3 bases, with 7 bases between them. The CDR3 region has the DNA TGTGCCAGCAGTTTATTAGGGGATGGAAACACCATATATTTT. Its translation: CASSLLGDGNTIYF.

The genes are TRBV28 and TRBJ1-5; 9 bases map to TRBD1. CDR1 and CDR2 from the germline V gene are MDHEN and SYDVKM. V dropped 1 base and J dropped 0; count of bases not matched to a gene: 7. There are 18 residues in the CDR3. The CDR3 loop is CASSLLGQGMDSNQPQHF. CDR3 nucleotides: TGTGCCAGCAGTTTATTAGGACAGGGGATGGATAGCAATCAGCCCCAGCATTTT. Full variable domain (rest looked up from reference TRBV28 and TRBJ1-5): DVKVTQSSRYLVKRTGEKVFLECVQDMDHENMFWYRQDPGLGLRLIYFSYDVKMKEKGDIPEGYSVSREKKERFSLILESASTNQTSMYLCASSLLGQGMDSNQPQHFGDGTRLSIL.

The chain has TRBV5-1 and TRBJ1-2; D might be TRBD1 (6 bases). The CDR3 is made up of 14 amino acids. The germline CDR1 and CDR2 sequences are SGHRS and YFSETQ. V shed 0 bases and J shed 4 bases, with 10 bases lying between them. The chain's CDR3 is CASSLGDISYGYTF. CDR3 nucleotides: TGCGCCAGCAGCTTGGGGGACATCAGCTATGGCTACACCTTC.

The chain joins TRBV20-1 to TRBJ2-1; D possibly corresponds to TRBD1 (5 bases). Germline V CDR1 and CDR2: DFQATT, SNEGSKA (reference sequence). The CDR3 extends over 14 amino acids. Trimming cost V 3 bases and J 7 bases, with 16 bases left between them. CDR3 in amino acids: CSASSARAGNEQFF. In nucleotides, the CDR3 is TGCAGTGCTAGTTCTGCCAGGGCAGGGAATGAGCAGTTCTTC.

The chain has TRBV14 and TRBJ2-5, with a weak D call TRBD2 (6 bases). CDR1 is SGHDN, CDR2 FVKESK, per germline. The CDR3 is 15 amino acids. V lost 1 base, J lost 1 base, and 10 bases lay in between. CDR3: CASSQVTGGQETQYF. The DNA of the CDR3 is TGTGCCAGCAGCCAAGTGACCGGGGGCCAAGAGACCCAGTACTTC.

This clone was counted many times. The chain has TRBV7-2 and TRBJ2-2; 10 positions match TRBD1. CDR3 length equals 17 residues. Germline loops: CDR1 SGHTA, CDR2 FQGNSA. Trimming cost V 6 bases and J 4 bases; bases outside gene matches: 11. For the CDR3, the DNA is TGTGCCAGCAGACCGGGGTACGGGACAGGGGCCACCGGGGAGCTGTTTTTT. It yields the protein CASRPGYGTGATGELFF.

The chain carries TRBV6-2 or TRBV6-3 and TRBJ2-4; no reliable D call. Germline CDR1 is MNHEY and CDR2 is SVGEGT. Between the trimmed V and J ends, which lost 6 bases and 10 bases, there was a span of 10 bases. The CDR3 consists of 11 residues. CDR3 coding DNA: TGTGCCAGCAGCCGACTTGGTATTCAGTACTTC. Translated: CASSRLGIQYF.

This chain links TRBV7-9 with TRBJ1-1, with D possibly matching TRBD1 (5 bases). The CDR3 totals 14 residues. The V gene lost 4 bases and the J gene lost 1 base, with 10 bases spanning the gap. Germline V lookup: CDR1 SEHNR, CDR2 FQNEAQ (reference sequence). CDR3 in DNA: TGTGCCAGCAGCTCGCAGGGATCGAACACTGAAGCTTTCTTT. This codes for CASSSQGSNTEAFF. The whole variable domain, remainder taken from reference TRBV7-9 and TRBJ1-1, is DTGVSQNPRHKITKRGQNVTFRCDPISEHNRLYWYRQTLGQGPEFLTYFQNEAQLEKSRLLSDRFSAERPKGSFSTLEIQRTEQGDSAMYLCASSSQGSNTEAFFGQGTRLTVV.

Here the CDR3 reads CASRTGINQPQHF. The CDR3 region has the DNA TGTGCCAGCAGAACCGGGATCAATCAGCCCCAGCATTTT. V is TRBV11-2 and J is TRBJ1-5; D ambiguous. The CDR3 has 13 amino acids. V was cut by 6 bases and J by 3 bases, with 9 bases left in between. Germline CDR1 SGHAT, CDR2 FQNNGV.

V is TRBV4-2 and J is TRBJ2-3, with 8 bases lining up with TRBD2. Germline trimming cut 0 bases from V and 4 bases from J; bases unmatched to any gene: 12. The V gene's germline CDR1 is LGHNA and CDR2 YNFKEQ. The CDR3 has 18 residues. This CDR3 is CASSQEPAGGPVADTQYF. CDR3 DNA: TGTGCCAGCAGCCAAGAACCGGCGGGAGGCCCGGTAGCAGATACGCAGTATTTT.

The V and J genes are TRBV12-3 or TRBV12-4 and TRBJ1-1, with a weak D call TRBD1 (5 bases). V was cut by 6 bases and J by 5 bases, with 13 bases left in between. This CDR3 has 13 amino acids. The DNA for the CDR3 is TGTGCCAGCAGCTGGTCAGGGAGGACTGAAGCTTTCTTT. Its protein is CASSWSGRTEAFF.

The chain links TRBV10-3 to TRBJ2-5; 8 bases line up with TRBD1. Trimming removed 4 bases from V and 5 bases from J; junction bases left unmatched: 6. The germline V gene has CDR1 ENHRY and CDR2 SYGVKD. CDR3 length: 14 amino acids. The CDR3: CAISGTGRMETQYF. The CDR3 DNA sequence: TGTGCCATCAGTGGGACAGGGCGAATGGAGACCCAGTACTTC.

The chain recombines TRBV19 with TRBJ2-1; D unclear. V lost 3 bases and J lost 3, with 12 bases in between. The CDR3 extends over 15 amino acids. Germline values: CDR1 LNHDA, CDR2 SQIVND (reference sequence). CDR3 nucleotide sequence: TGTGCCAGTAGTATTGGCACTACCGGCTACAATGAGCAGTTCTTC. This gives the protein CASSIGTTGYNEQFF.

The V gene is TRBV6-2 or TRBV6-3, the J gene TRBJ2-1; 7 positions agree with TRBD2. J lost 0 bases, V lost 5 bases, and 7 bases had no gene match. This CDR3 comprises 16 residues. CDR1 and CDR2 from the germline V gene are MNHEY and SVGEGT. The CDR3 nucleotides read TGTGCCAGCAGTGGCCCCGGGACTACCTCCTACAATGAGCAGTTCTTC. It yields the protein CASSGPGTTSYNEQFF.

This chain joins TRBV6-5 and TRBJ2-7; 9 nucleotides align to TRBD1. Trimming cost V 9 bases and J 1 base; bases outside gene matches: 4. Germline V gene sequence: CDR1 MNHEY, CDR2 SVGAGI. This CDR3 comprises 13 residues. The CDR3 bases are TGTGCCAGGAACAGGGGGCAATCCTACGAGCAGTACTTC. Its translation is CARNRGQSYEQYF.

A word on this clone: The same CDR3 arises from other DNA sequences in this sample as well. The chain joins TRBV4-2 to TRBJ2-5; 9 positions match TRBD2. This CDR3 is built from 16 residues. Germline values: CDR1 LGHNA, CDR2 YNFKEQ. V lost 0 bases to trimming and J lost 2 bases; unmatched junction nucleotides: 4. The DNA of the CDR3 is TGTGCCAGCAGCCAAGAGGCGGGAGGGATTCAAGAGACCCAGTACTTC. Amino acids: CASSQEAGGIQETQYF.

The chain uses TRBV28 and TRBJ1-3; 7 bases map to TRBD1. Germline V gives CDR1 MDHEN, CDR2 SYDVKM. The CDR3 length is 16 residues. With 5 bases clipped from V and 4 bases from J, the junction kept 11 bases outside the gene matches. The CDR3, as DNA: TGTGCCAGCAGTGACAGGGCTCTAAAACAAGGAAACACCATATATTTT. Amino acid sequence: CASSDRALKQGNTIYF.

V gene TRBV4-3 combines with J gene TRBJ2-7; 8 bases map to TRBD1. CDR1 is LGHNA and CDR2 is YSLEER in the germline V gene. The CDR3 is 17 amino acids. The V gene end was trimmed by 0 bases and the J gene end by 2 bases; junction bases not matched to a gene: 9. CDR3 DNA: TGCGCCAGCAGCCAAGATATCCCCGGACAGGGAGCCTACGAGCAGTACTTC. This translates into CASSQDIPGQGAYEQYF.

The table lists this clone with a few counts. This chain joins TRBV19 and TRBJ2-1; TRBD1 matches at 9 bases. V shed 3 bases, J shed 5 bases, and the junction held 11 bases outside the gene matches. Germline CDR1 and CDR2: LNHDA and SQIVND (reference sequence). The CDR3 has 17 amino acids. DNA for the CDR3: TGTGCCAGTAGTATCTCGTTGGACAGGGGCATCCACAATGAGCAGTTCTTC. It yields the protein CASSISLDRGIHNEQFF.

The chain is built from TRBV7-2 and TRBJ1-3, with 7 nucleotides matching TRBD1. V was clipped by 1 base and J by 4 bases; unmatched bases: 10. The length of the CDR3 is 17 residues. Per germline, CDR1 SGHTA and CDR2 FQGNSA. CDR3 DNA: TGTGCCAGCAGCTTAGTACGGTTCGGGACAGCCGGAAACACCATATATTTT. Amino acid sequence: CASSLVRFGTAGNTIYF.

J is TRBJ1-1 and V is TRBV6-5, with TRBD1 matching over 8 bases. The CDR3 has 14 amino acids. J gave up 1 base and V 10 bases, and 8 bases lay outside the gene matches. Germline V CDR1 and CDR2: MNHEY, SVGAGI. The DNA for the CDR3 is TGTGCCACCACGACAGGGGCGCCGAACACTGAAGCTTTCTTT. Translating gives CATTTGAPNTEAFF.

This chain connects TRBV5-6 to TRBJ2-7; perhaps TRBD2 as D (6 bases). The CDR3 extends over 15 amino acids. The V end was cut by 4 bases, the J end by 3 bases, with 17 bases between. The germline CDR1 and CDR2 sequences are SGHDT and YYEEEE. The CDR3 loop reads CASSPPGTLNYEQYF. DNA of the CDR3: TGTGCCAGCAGCCCCCCCGGGACTCTCAACTACGAGCAGTACTTC.

The CDR3 here is CASSIGQGLAGNTIYF. As DNA, the CDR3 is TGTGCCAGTAGTATTGGGCAGGGGTTGGCTGGAAACACCATATATTTT. This chain links TRBV19 with TRBJ1-3; maybe TRBD1 (6 bases). CDR3 length equals 16 residues. The germline V gene encodes CDR1 LNHDA and CDR2 SQIVND (reference sequence). The V and J ends lost 3 bases and 2 bases respectively, with 14 bases between them.

The rearrangement uses TRBV14 and TRBJ1-2; the D is unclear. V was clipped by 4 bases and J by 3 bases, with 21 bases between them. Germline V gene data show CDR1 as SGHDN and CDR2 as FVKESK. The CDR3 spans 17 residues. The CDR3 nucleotides read TGTGCCAGCAGCCTCCGGGGAGAAAAAAATTGGGACTATGGCTACACCTTC. This codes for CASSLRGEKNWDYGYTF.